This is a list of T cell receptor beta chains from one sample in a study of blood T cell repertoires in COVID-19. The assay was immunoSEQ multiplex PCR, and TCRdb's table has in-frame clones only and misses some. The sample records 250,000 to 300,000 clones, about nine tenths being singletons. The sequencing input was peripheral blood. Every receptor here comes from a woman in her forties or fifties who had recovered from COVID-19. Each CDR3 is given with its conserved first and last residue. The order of the fields is D gene, CDR3 length, V gene, clone size, J gene, CDR3 protein. The D gene is left open where the match is weak. Some rows mark clone size as missing; the rest say once, few, many or name a class of expanded clone.

D: -
length: 15
V: TRBV5-1
size: few
J: TRBJ1-3
CDR3: CASRSQVHSGNTIYF

D: TRBD2
length: 15
V: TRBV28
size: -
J: TRBJ2-1
CDR3: CASPPSGRPYNEQFF

D: -
length: 12
V: TRBV6-5
size: -
J: TRBJ2-7
CDR3: CASSSVAYEQYF

D: TRBD2
length: 16
V: TRBV14
size: -
J: TRBJ2-7
CDR3: CASTLRSGGGSYEQYF

D: -
length: 11
V: TRBV5-1
size: once
J: TRBJ1-1
CDR3: CASSAGRGAFF

D: TRBD1
length: 15
V: TRBV5-1
size: -
J: TRBJ1-1
CDR3: CASSMGGTGNTEAFF

D: -
length: 12
V: TRBV7-2
size: -
J: TRBJ1-1
CDR3: CASSPRQTEAFF

D: -
length: 11
V: TRBV5-4
size: -
J: TRBJ2-1
CDR3: CASSRGNEQFF

D: -
length: 14
V: TRBV29-1
size: -
J: TRBJ2-7
CDR3: CSVARDNLSYEQYF

D: -
length: 9
V: TRBV20-1
size: -
J: TRBJ1-2
CDR3: CSPPGGYTF

D: TRBD1
length: 15
V: TRBV7-8
size: -
J: TRBJ1-5
CDR3: CASSRRTGRNQPQHF

D: -
length: 14
V: TRBV11-2
size: -
J: TRBJ2-7
CDR3: CASSLAVLTYEQYF

D: TRBD1
length: 14
V: TRBV7-9
size: -
J: TRBJ1-2
CDR3: CASSFGQGIYGYTF

D: TRBD1
length: 13
V: TRBV29-1
size: -
J: TRBJ2-7
CDR3: CSVLGQTTYEQYF

D: -
length: 13
V: TRBV28
size: -
J: TRBJ1-2
CDR3: CASSLGGGYGYTF

D: TRBD2
length: 16
V: TRBV7-2
size: -
J: TRBJ2-1
CDR3: CASSLEIAGGRDEQFF

D: TRBD1
length: 17
V: TRBV7-2
size: once
J: TRBJ2-3
CDR3: CASSSTGARASTDTQYF

D: TRBD2
length: 15
V: TRBV27
size: -
J: TRBJ2-1
CDR3: CASSFHAGGPDEQFF

D: TRBD1
length: 13
V: TRBV29-1
size: -
J: TRBJ1-1
CDR3: CSVHGARDRGAFF

D: TRBD2
length: 12
V: TRBV12-3/TRBV12-4
size: -
J: TRBJ2-5
CDR3: CASSWTSQTQYF

D: TRBD2
length: 15
V: TRBV11-3
size: -
J: TRBJ2-1
CDR3: CASSSVSGGAAEQFF

D: TRBD1
length: 14
V: TRBV7-9
size: -
J: TRBJ1-2
CDR3: CASSQLGQGTGYTF

D: -
length: 14
V: TRBV19
size: few
J: TRBJ2-1
CDR3: CASNHGSNYNEQFF